This T cell receptor beta chain was obtained from a study of T cell responses to AZD1222 COVID-19 vaccine. The ends were cut back, 6 bases at V and 4 bases at J, with 15 bases in the middle. The length of the CDR3 is 14 residues. Germline CDR1 and CDR2: LNHDA and SQIVND (reference sequence). Regarding this clone: Its antigen is not identified.

Study-wide results and caveats: Donors skewed white British and female; clonal diversity was possibly underestimated.

Sequencing was performed with immunoSEQ multiplex PCR; in TCRdb, only in-frame clones are kept and a portion is missing. Here the sample spans under 200,000 clones, 90% being singletons. The sequence was obtained from an adult in good health. The V call is TRBV19, the J call TRBJ1-2, with a possible D match to TRBD1 (6 bases). This specimen consisted of peripheral blood, obtained on day 0 of AZD1222 vaccination. CDR3 sequence reads: CASRREGGTYGYTF. CDR3 nucleotide sequence: TGTGCCAGTAGAAGAGAGGGGGGAACCTATGGCTACACCTTC.